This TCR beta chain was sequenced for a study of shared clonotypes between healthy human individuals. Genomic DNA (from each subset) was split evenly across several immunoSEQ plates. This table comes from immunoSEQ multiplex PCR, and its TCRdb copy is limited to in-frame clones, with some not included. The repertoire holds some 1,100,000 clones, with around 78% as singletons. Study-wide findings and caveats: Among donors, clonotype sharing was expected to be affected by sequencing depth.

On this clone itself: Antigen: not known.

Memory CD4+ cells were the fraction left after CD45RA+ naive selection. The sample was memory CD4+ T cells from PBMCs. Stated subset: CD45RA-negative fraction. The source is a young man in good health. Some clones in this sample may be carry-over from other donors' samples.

The DNA for the CDR3 is TGTGCCACCAGCACGATAGTAGGGTACAGTGGCTACACCTTC. Translated, it gives CATSTIVGYSGYTF. The J gene is TRBJ1-2, the V gene TRBV15; no definite D call. V shed 4 bases and J shed 7 bases, with 16 bases lying between them. The germline CDR1 and CDR2 sequences are LNHNV and YYDKDF (reference sequence). This CDR3 is built from 14 residues.